This is a list of T cell receptor beta chains from one sample in a study of blood T cell repertoires in COVID-19. TCRdb's copy holds only in-frame clones and misses some; the assay was immunoSEQ multiplex PCR. The profile shows around 150,000 clones, around three quarters of them singletons. Material: peripheral blood. The source is a man in his 60s with acute or convalescent COVID-19. The conserved cysteine and the conserved F or W are not part of the CDR3 here. Fields, in order: J gene, V gene, CDR3 protein.

>TRBJ1-5|TRBV7-3
ASATGPNQPQH
>TRBJ1-6|TRBV30
AWSHRQGRSPLH
>TRBJ2-2|TRBV28
ASSLTLTGGYGELF
>TRBJ2-7|TRBV9
ASSPRGQGFNEQY
>TRBJ2-3|TRBV5-5
ASSDLGGKNTDTQY
>TRBJ1-4|TRBV7-9
ASSPRRANEKLF
>TRBJ1-1|TRBV5-1
ASSHGQGTVEAF
>TRBJ1-1|TRBV25-1
ASSGGQGAEAF
>TRBJ1-1|TRBV7-8
ASSSPGTGGTEAF
>TRBJ2-2|TRBV11-2
ASSLLGQGQGFTGELF
>TRBJ1-2|TRBV6-5
ASRKQTDRNYGYT
>TRBJ2-4|TRBV2
ASSSRTSGGTIQY
>TRBJ1-5|TRBV7-8
ASMMSGQVNQPQH
>TRBJ1-1|TRBV11-3
ASSLGPLDTEAF
>TRBJ2-1|TRBV2
ASSEATRGSYNEQF
>TRBJ2-6|TRBV9
ASSALGALGANVLT